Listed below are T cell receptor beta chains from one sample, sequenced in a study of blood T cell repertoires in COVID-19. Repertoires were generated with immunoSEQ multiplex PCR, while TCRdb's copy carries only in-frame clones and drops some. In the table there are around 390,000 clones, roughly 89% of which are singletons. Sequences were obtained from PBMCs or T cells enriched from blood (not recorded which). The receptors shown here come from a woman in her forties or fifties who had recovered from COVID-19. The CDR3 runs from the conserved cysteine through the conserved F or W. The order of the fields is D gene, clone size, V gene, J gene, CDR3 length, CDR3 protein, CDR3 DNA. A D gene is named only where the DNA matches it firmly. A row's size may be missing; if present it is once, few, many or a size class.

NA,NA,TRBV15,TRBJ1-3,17,CATSRDGSQLAGNTIYF,TGTGCCACCAGCAGAGATGGATCGCAGCTAGCTGGAAACACCATATATTTT
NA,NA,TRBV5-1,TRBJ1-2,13,CASSLGPEGGYTF,TGCGCCAGCAGCTTGGGGCCAGAGGGTGGCTACACCTTC
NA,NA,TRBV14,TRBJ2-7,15,CASSPWTALDYEQYF,TGTGCCAGCAGCCCTTGGACAGCCTTAGACTACGAGCAGTACTTC
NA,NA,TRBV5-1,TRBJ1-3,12,CASRSSGNTIYF,TGCGCCAGCAGGAGCTCTGGAAACACCATATATTTT
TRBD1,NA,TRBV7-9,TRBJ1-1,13,CASSLTGGTEAFF,TGTGCCAGCAGCTTAACAGGGGGGACTGAAGCTTTCTTT
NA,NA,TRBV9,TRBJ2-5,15,CASSLRGELGETQYF,TGTGCCAGCAGCCTCCGTGGGGAGCTTGGAGAGACCCAGTACTTC
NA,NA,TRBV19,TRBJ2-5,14,CASSGGEVGETQYF,TGTGCCAGTAGTGGCGGTGAGGTTGGGGAGACCCAGTACTTC
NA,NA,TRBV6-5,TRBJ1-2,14,CASSWGTINYGYTF,TGTGCCAGCAGTTGGGGGACTATTAACTATGGCTACACCTTC
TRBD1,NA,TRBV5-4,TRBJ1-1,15,CASSRTGASYTEAFF,TGTGCCAGCAGTCGGACAGGGGCCTCCTACACTGAAGCTTTCTTT
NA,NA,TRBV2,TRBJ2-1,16,CASSEVTGGNYNEQFF,TGTGCCAGCAGTGAGGTTACGGGGGGCAACTACAATGAGCAGTTCTTC
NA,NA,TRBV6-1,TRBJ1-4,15,CASSDNETPAEKLFF,TGTGCCAGCAGTGACAATGAGACACCAGCTGAAAAACTGTTTTTT
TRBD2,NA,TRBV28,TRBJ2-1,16,CASITGGLADYNEQFF,TGTGCCAGCATCACCGGGGGACTAGCGGACTACAATGAGCAGTTCTTC
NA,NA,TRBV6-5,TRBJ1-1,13,CASSSQRGTEAFF,TGTGCCAGCAGTTCTCAGCGGGGCACTGAAGCTTTCTTT
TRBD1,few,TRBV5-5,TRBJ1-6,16,CASSYTGGFYHSPLHF,TGTGCCAGCAGCTACACAGGGGGTTTCTATCATTCACCCCTCCACTTT
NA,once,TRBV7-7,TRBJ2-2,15,CASSPGGRNTGELFF,TGTGCTAGCAGCCCGGGGGGCCGGAACACCGGGGAGCTGTTTTTT
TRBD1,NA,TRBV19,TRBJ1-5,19,CASSPNRDRGPRSNQPQHF,TGTGCCAGTAGTCCTAACCGGGACAGGGGGCCCCGTAGCAATCAGCCCCAGCATTTT
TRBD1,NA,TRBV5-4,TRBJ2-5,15,CATSRGGTGLQTQYF,TGTGCCACCAGCCGGGGCGGGACAGGGTTGCAGACCCAGTACTTC
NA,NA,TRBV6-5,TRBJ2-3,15,CASRSGILLTDTQYF,TGTGCCAGCAGGTCAGGGATACTACTCACAGATACGCAGTATTTT
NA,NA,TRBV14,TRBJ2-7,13,CASKNPGSGEQYF,TGTGCCAGCAAGAATCCGGGTTCGGGCGAGCAGTACTTC
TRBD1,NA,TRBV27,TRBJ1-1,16,CASSIGTGDLNTEAFF,TGTGCCAGCAGCATTGGGACAGGGGATTTGAACACTGAAGCTTTCTTT
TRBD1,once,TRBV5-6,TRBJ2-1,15,CASSFGRGLVNEQFF,TGTGCCAGCAGCTTCGGCAGGGGGCTAGTTAATGAGCAGTTCTTC
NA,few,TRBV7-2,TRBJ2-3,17,CASSLTWAAKNPDTQYF,TGTGCCAGCAGCTTAACGTGGGCCGCGAAGAATCCAGATACGCAGTATTTT
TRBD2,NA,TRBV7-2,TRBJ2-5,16,CASSLARLAGGQTQYF,TGTGCCAGCAGCTTAGCTCGCCTAGCGGGGGGGCAGACCCAGTACTTC
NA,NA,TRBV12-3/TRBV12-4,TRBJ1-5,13,CASTLGGNQPQHF,TGTGCCAGCACTTTGGGAGGAAATCAGCCCCAGCATTTT
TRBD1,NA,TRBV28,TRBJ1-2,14,CASSRQGGTPGYTF,TGTGCCAGCAGTCGACAGGGAGGAACCCCCGGCTACACCTTC
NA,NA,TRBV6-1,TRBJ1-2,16,CASSEPGLSTLYGYTF,TGTGCCAGCAGTGAACCGGGACTGTCTACCCTCTATGGCTACACCTTC
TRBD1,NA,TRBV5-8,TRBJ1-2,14,CARIRQGRTDGYTF,TGTGCCAGGATCCGACAGGGACGGACGGACGGCTACACCTTC
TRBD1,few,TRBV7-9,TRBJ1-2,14,CASSSGTADYGYTF,TGTGCCAGCAGCTCCGGGACAGCAGACTATGGCTACACCTTC
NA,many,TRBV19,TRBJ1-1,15,CASKGDALMNTEAFF,TGTGCCAGTAAAGGAGACGCCCTAATGAACACTGAAGCTTTCTTT
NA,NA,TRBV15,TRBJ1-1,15,CARFWTVCPNTEAFF,TGTGCCCGCTTTTGGACAGTGTGCCCGAACACTGAAGCTTTCTTT
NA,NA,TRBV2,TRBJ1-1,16,CASSEVDGDSRTEAFF,TGTGCCAGCAGTGAAGTGGATGGCGACTCAAGGACTGAAGCTTTCTTT
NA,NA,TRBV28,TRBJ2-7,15,CASKQGAGDTYEQYF,TGTGCCAGCAAGCAGGGGGCGGGGGACACCTACGAGCAGTACTTC
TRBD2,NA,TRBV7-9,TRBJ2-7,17,CASSTHLGRVLTYEQYF,TGTGCCAGCAGCACGCATTTGGGGAGGGTTTTGACCTACGAGCAGTACTTC
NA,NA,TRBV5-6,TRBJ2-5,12,CASSTSTSTQYF,TGTGCCAGCAGCACCTCGACATCGACCCAGTACTTC